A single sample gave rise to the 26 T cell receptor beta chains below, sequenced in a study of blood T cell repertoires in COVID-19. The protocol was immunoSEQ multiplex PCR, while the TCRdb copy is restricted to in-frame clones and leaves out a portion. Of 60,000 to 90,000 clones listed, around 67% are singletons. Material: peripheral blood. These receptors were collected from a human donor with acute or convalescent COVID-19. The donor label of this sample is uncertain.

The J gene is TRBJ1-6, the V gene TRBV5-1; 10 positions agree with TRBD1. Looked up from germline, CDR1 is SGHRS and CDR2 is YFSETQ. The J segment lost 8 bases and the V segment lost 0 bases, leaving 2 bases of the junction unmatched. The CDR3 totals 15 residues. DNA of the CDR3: TGCGCCAGCAGCTTGGGACAGGGGGCACATTCACCCCTCCACTTT. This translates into CASSLGQGAHSPLHF.

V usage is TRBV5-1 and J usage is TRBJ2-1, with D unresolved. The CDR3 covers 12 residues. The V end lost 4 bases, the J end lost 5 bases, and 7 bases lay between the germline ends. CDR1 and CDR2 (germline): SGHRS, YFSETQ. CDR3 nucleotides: TGCGCCAGCAGCGTAGATAACAATGAGCAGTTCTTC. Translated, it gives CASSVDNNEQFF.

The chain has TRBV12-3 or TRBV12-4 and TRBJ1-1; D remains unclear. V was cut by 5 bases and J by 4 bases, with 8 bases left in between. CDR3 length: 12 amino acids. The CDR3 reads CASSLGPTEAFF. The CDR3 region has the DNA TGTGCCAGCAGTCTAGGGCCCACTGAAGCTTTCTTT.

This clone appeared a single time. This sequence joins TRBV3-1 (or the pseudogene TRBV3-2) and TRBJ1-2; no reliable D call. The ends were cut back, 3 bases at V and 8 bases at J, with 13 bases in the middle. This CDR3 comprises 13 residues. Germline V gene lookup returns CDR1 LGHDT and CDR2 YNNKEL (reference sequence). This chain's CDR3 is CASSHDTVEGYTF. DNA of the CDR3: TGTGCCAGCAGCCACGACACCGTCGAGGGCTACACCTTC.

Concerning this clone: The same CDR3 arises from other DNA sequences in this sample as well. CDR3 residues: CATSRAQETQYF. The CDR3 nucleotides are TGTGCCACCAGCAGGGCTCAAGAGACCCAGTACTTC. This chain joins TRBV15 and TRBJ2-5, with D hard to call. This CDR3 spans 12 amino acids. V was pared by 3 bases and J by 2 bases, with 4 bases between. Germline V CDR1 and CDR2: LNHNV, YYDKDF (reference sequence).

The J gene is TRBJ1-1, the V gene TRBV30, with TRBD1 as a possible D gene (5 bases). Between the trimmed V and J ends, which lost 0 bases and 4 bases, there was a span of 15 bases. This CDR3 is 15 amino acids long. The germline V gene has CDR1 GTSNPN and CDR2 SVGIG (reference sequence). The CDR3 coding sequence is TGTGCCTGGAGTGTTCTCCGGGGGATGGGCACTGAAGCTTTCTTT. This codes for CAWSVLRGMGTEAFF.

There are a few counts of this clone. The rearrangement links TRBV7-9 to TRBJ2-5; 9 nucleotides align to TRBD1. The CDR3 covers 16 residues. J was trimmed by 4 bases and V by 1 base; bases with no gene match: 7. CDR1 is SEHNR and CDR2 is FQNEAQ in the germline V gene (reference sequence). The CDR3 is CASSLVSGTGRETQYF. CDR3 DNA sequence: TGTGCCAGCAGCTTAGTGTCCGGGACAGGGAGAGAGACCCAGTACTTC.

CDR3 residues: CASSPRQGRYGANVLTF. CDR3 nucleotide sequence: TGTGCCAGCAGTCCCAGACAGGGGCGGTATGGGGCCAACGTCCTGACTTTC. The chain couples TRBV6-6 to TRBJ2-6; 8 bases align to TRBD1. The CDR3 is 17 amino acids. Germline CDR1 reads MNHNY; CDR2 reads SVGAGI (reference sequence). V lost 5 bases and J lost 3; bases outside the gene matches: 9.

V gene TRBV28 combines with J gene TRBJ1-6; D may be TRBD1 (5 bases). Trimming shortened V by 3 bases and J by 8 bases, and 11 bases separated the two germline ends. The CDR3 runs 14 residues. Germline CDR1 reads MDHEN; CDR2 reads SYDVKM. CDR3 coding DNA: TGTGCCAGCAGTTTTCAGGGCAGCTATTCACCCCTCCACTTT. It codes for CASSFQGSYSPLHF.

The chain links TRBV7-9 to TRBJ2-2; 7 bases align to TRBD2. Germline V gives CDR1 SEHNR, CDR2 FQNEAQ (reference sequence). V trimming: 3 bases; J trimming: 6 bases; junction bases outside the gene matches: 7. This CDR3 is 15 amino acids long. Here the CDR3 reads CASSFGTAGAGELFF. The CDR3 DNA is TGTGCCAGCAGCTTCGGGACGGCGGGGGCCGGGGAGCTGTTTTTT.

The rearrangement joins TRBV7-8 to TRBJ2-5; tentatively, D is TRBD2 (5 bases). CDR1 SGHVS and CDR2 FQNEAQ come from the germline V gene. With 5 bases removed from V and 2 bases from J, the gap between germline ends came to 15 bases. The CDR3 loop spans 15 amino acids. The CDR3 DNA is TGTGCCAGCAGCGATCGGACTCCGGGACAAGAGACCCAGTACTTC. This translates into CASSDRTPGQETQYF.

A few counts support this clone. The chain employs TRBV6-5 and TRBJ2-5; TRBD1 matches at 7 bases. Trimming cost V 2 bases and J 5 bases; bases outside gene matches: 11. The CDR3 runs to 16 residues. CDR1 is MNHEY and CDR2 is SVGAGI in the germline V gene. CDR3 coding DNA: TGTGCCAGCAGTTACGGGGGACAGTCCAAAACCGAGACCCAGTACTTC. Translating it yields CASSYGGQSKTETQYF.

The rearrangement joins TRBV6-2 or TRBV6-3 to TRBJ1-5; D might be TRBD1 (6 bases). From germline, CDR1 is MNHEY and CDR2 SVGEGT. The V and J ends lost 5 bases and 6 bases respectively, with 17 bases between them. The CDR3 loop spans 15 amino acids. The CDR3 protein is CASSPSFSGVQPQHF. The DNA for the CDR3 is TGTGCCAGCAGTCCCTCCTTTTCAGGGGTTCAGCCCCAGCATTTT.

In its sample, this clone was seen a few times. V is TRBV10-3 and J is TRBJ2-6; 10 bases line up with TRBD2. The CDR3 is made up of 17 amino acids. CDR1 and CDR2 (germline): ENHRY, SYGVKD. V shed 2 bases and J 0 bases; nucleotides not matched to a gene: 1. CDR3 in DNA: TGTGCCATCAGTGAGACTAGCGGGAACTCTGGGGCCAACGTCCTGACTTTC. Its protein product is CAISETSGNSGANVLTF.

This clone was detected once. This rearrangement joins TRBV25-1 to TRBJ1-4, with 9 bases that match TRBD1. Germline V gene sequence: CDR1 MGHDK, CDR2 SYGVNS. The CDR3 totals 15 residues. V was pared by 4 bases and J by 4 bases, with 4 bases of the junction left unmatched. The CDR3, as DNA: TGTGCCAGCAGTGGTAGGACAGGGGATAATGAAAAACTGTTTTTT. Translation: CASSGRTGDNEKLFF.

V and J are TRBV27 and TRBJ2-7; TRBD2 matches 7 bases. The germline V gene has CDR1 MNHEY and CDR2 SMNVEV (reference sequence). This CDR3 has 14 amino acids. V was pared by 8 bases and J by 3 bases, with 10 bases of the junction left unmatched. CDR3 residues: CASSVGAGVYEQYF. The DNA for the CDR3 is TGTGCCAGCTCCGTAGGGGCGGGAGTCTACGAGCAGTACTTC.

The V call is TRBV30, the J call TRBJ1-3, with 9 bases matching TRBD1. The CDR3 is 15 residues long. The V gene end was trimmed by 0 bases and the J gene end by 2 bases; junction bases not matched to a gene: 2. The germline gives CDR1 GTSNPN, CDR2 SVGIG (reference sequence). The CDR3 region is CAWSVGTGPGNTIYF. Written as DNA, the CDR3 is TGTGCCTGGAGTGTTGGGACAGGGCCTGGAAACACCATATATTTT.

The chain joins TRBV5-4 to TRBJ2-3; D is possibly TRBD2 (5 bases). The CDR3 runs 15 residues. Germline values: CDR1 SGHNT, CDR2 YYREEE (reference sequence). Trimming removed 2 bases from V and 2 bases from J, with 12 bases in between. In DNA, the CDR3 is TGTGCCAGCAGCTTAGGTGGGGAGACCACAGATACGCAGTATTTT. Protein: CASSLGGETTDTQYF.

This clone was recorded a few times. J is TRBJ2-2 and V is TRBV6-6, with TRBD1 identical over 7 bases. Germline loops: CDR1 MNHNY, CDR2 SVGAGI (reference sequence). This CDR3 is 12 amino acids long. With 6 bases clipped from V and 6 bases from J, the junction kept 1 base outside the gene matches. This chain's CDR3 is CASSDRAGELFF. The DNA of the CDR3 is TGTGCCAGCAGCGACAGGGCCGGGGAGCTGTTTTTT.

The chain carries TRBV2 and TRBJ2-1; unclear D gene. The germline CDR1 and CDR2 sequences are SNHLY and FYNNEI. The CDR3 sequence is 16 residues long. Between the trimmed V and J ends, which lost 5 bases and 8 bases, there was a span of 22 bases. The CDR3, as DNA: TGTGCCAGCAGTCAATCATGGGCCGCGATTATTGATGAGCAGTTCTTC. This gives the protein CASSQSWAAIIDEQFF. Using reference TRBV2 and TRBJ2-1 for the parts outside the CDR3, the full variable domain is EPEVTQTPSHQVTQMGQEVILRCVPISNHLYFYWYRQILGQKVEFLVSFYNNEISEKSEIFDDQFSVERPDGSNFTLKIRSTKLEDSAMYFCASSQSWAAIIDEQFFGPGTRLTVL.

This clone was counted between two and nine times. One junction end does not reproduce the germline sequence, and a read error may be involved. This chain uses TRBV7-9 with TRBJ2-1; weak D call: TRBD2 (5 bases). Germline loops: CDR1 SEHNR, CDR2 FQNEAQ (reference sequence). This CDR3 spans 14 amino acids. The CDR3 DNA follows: TGTGCCAGCAGCCTAGCCGGGATTGTGAATGAGCAGTTCTTC. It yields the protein CASSLAGIVNEQFF.

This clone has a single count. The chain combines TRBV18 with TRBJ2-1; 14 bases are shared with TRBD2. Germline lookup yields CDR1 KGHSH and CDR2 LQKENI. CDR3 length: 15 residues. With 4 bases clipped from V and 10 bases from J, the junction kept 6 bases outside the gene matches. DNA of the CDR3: TGTGCCAGCTCACACAGGGGACTAGCGGGAGAGGAGCAGTTCTTC. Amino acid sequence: CASSHRGLAGEEQFF.

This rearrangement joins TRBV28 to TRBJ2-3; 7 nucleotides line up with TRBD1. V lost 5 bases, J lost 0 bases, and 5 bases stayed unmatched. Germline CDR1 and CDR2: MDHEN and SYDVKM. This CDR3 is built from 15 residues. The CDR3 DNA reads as TGTGCCAGCAGTCGGGACAGACCTAGCACAGATACGCAGTATTTT. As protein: CASSRDRPSTDTQYF.

The CDR3 region is CATNPGQGGEKLFF. The DNA for the CDR3 is TGTGCCACCAACCCGGGACAGGGAGGTGAAAAACTGTTTTTT. V is TRBV6-5 and J is TRBJ1-4, with 9 bases lining up with TRBD1. V lost 10 bases to trimming and J lost 7 bases; unmatched junction nucleotides: 10. The V gene's germline CDR1 is MNHEY and CDR2 SVGAGI. The CDR3 is made up of 14 amino acids.

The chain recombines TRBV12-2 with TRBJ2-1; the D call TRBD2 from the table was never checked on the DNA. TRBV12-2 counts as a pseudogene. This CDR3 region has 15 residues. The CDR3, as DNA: TGTGCAAGTCGCAACCGGAGGGCGCGAGACAATGAGCAGTTCTTC. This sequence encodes CASRNRRARDNEQFF.

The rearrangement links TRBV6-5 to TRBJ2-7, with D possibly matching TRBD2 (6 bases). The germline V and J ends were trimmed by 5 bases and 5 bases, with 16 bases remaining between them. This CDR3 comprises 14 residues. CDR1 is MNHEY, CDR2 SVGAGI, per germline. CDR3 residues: CASSPVRGGDEQYF. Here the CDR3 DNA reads TGTGCCAGCAGTCCCGTCCGGGGAGGCGACGAGCAGTACTTC.